The entry that follows covers one T cell receptor (beta chain) sequence. The antigen remains undetermined. This CDR3 is also generated by other DNA sequences in the sample. This CDR3 region has 13 residues. With V trimmed by 8 bases and J by 0 bases, 1 base remained unmatched. Germline-derived CDR1 and CDR2 are LNHDA and SQIVND (reference sequence). The assay was immunoSEQ multiplex PCR, and TCRdb's table has in-frame clones only and misses some. The sample consists of hundreds of thousands of clones, about 95% of them appearing once. This record comes from a study of shared clonotypes between healthy human individuals. Positively selected for CCR7, the CD45RO-negative cells used as naive CD8 cells excluded terminally differentiated effector memory CD45RA+ cells. Findings and limits, study-wide: Clonotypes shared by all four donors outscored non-shared clonotypes in generation probability.

The V and J genes are TRBV19 and TRBJ2-7; 10 nucleotides line up with TRBD2. The sequenced material came from naive CD8+ T cells sorted from blood. This TCR was sampled from a woman aged 25 to 39 in good health. The CDR3 is CASSSGSSYEQYF. CDR3 in DNA: TGTGCCAGTTCTAGCGGGAGCTCCTACGAGCAGTACTTC.